These T cell receptor beta chains were read from a single sample in a study of patients and donors after allogeneic stem cell transplantation. TCRdb passed the RT-PCR reads through MiXCR, listing each CDR3 protein once. This sample has over 350,000 distinct CDR3 sequences, with 15% to 20% found just once. Sequencing was performed on blood, either unsorted or a sorted T cell fraction (not recorded which). These receptors were taken from a human donor who was either an allogeneic HSCT recipient or a stem cell or donor lymphocyte infusion donor (not recorded which). It is not recorded whose cells these are; they may come from a transplant donor. Each CDR3 is given with its conserved first and last residue. D genes are given only for firm matches. Clone size, where shown, is once, few, many, or a class for clones that have expanded.

v_gene	d_gene	abundance	len	j_gene	CDR3aa	CDR3nt
TRBV5-8	TRBD1	few	14	TRBJ1-6	CASSTDRGNSPLHF	TGTGCCAGCAGCACGGACAGGGGAAATTCACCCCTCCACTTT
TRBV4-2	NA	many	14	TRBJ2-1	CASSQVKGVNEQFF	TGTGCCAGCAGCCAAGTAAAAGGGGTCAATGAGCAGTTCTTC
TRBV6-5	TRBD2	few	19	TRBJ2-2	CASSYSIISGGGNTGELFF	TGTGCCAGCAGTTACTCGATTATTAGCGGGGGGGGGAACACCGGGGAGCTGTTTTTT
TRBV10-3	TRBD1	NA	14	TRBJ1-2	CAITAQGVLNGYTF	TGTGCCATCACTGCTCAGGGGGTCCTAAATGGCTACACCTTC
TRBV4-2	NA	NA	14	TRBJ2-5	CASSHGTVGETQYF	TGTGCCAGCAGCCACGGAACAGTGGGGGAGACCCAGTACTTC
TRBV11-3	NA	few	15	TRBJ2-7	CASSLGDGSSYEQYF	TGTGCCAGCAGCTTAGGGGACGGCAGCTCCTACGAGCAGTACTTC
TRBV5-1	TRBD2	NA	14	TRBJ2-5	CASSLEVGGETQYF	TGCGCCAGCAGCTTGGAGGTCGGGGGGGAGACCCAGTACTTC
TRBV20-1	NA	NA	17	TRBJ2-7	CSARVPWGSAREYEQYF	TGCAGTGCTAGAGTCCCCTGGGGATCTGCGAGGGAGTACGAGCAGTACTTC
TRBV11-1	TRBD2	NA	15	TRBJ2-1	CASSFRGGQTNEQFF	TGTGCCAGCAGCTTCCGCGGGGGGCAAACCAATGAGCAGTTCTTC
TRBV20-1	TRBD2	few	17	TRBJ2-1	CSAGTSGRGWSYNEQFF	TGCAGTGCCGGGACTAGCGGGAGGGGTTGGTCCTACAATGAGCAGTTCTTC
TRBV15	NA	many	13	TRBJ1-6	CATSYWNNSPLHF	TGTGCCACCAGTTATTGGAATAATTCACCCCTCCACTTT
TRBV4-1	NA	NA	13	TRBJ1-1	CASSQETGTEAFF	TGCGCCAGCAGCCAGGAAACTGGCACTGAAGCTTTCTTT
TRBV12-3/TRBV12-4	NA	NA	15	TRBJ2-1	CASSLGRPAYNEQFF	TGTGCCAGCAGTTTAGGTCGGCCAGCCTACAATGAGCAGTTCTTC
TRBV19	NA	NA	13	TRBJ2-1	CASSILPAGEQFF	TGTGCCAGTAGTATACTTCCGGCGGGGGAGCAGTTCTTC
TRBV18	NA	NA	14	TRBJ1-1	CASSAGLMNTEAFF	TGTGCCAGCTCTGCGGGACTCATGAACACTGAAGCTTTCTTT
TRBV24-1	NA	many	16	TRBJ2-1	CATSDPAGSPYNEQFF	TGTGCCACCAGTGACCCTGCGGGGAGCCCATACAATGAGCAGTTCTTC
TRBV4-2	NA	NA	14	TRBJ2-5	CASSQEEHRETQYF	TGTGCCAGCAGCCAAGAGGAACATAGGGAGACCCAGTACTTC
TRBV9	TRBD2	NA	14	TRBJ2-1	CASSVGAGENEQFF	TGTGCCAGCAGCGTAGGAGCGGGAGAGAATGAGCAGTTCTTC
TRBV2	TRBD1	few	14	TRBJ1-6	CASRPDNRGSPLHF	TGTGCCAGCAGGCCCGACAACAGGGGTTCACCCCTCCACTTT
TRBV20-1	TRBD2	NA	16	TRBJ2-1	CSAINPSGAGDNEQFF	TGCAGTGCCATCAACCCTAGCGGGGCCGGGGACAATGAGCAGTTCTTC
TRBV10-3	NA	few	13	TRBJ1-1	CAISELGGRDAFF	TGTGCCATCAGTGAGTTGGGGGGGCGAGACGCTTTCTTT
TRBV3-1	NA	few	14	TRBJ1-3	CASSQGRRGNTIYF	TGTGCCAGCAGCCAAGGAAGGCGAGGAAACACCATATATTTT
TRBV20-1	NA	NA	17	TRBJ2-7	CSARPRRWGHPSDEQYF	TGCAGTGCTAGGCCCCGGAGATGGGGACACCCCTCCGACGAGCAGTACTTC
TRBV5-1	NA	few	16	TRBJ1-6	CASSLNLRGRNSPLHF	TGCGCCAGCAGCTTGAACCTCCGGGGACGTAATTCACCCCTCCACTTT
TRBV5-1	NA	many	16	TRBJ1-1	CASSLGWRSMNTEAFF	TGCGCCAGCAGCTTGGGGTGGCGATCTATGAACACTGAAGCTTTCTTT
TRBV6-2/TRBV6-3	NA	few	13	TRBJ1-1	CASSRNPSTEAFF	TGTGCCAGCAGCAGGAACCCGTCCACTGAAGCTTTCTTT
TRBV5-1	NA	NA	14	TRBJ2-7	CASSLELAWGEQYF	TGCGCCAGCAGCTTGGAGCTAGCATGGGGCGAGCAGTACTTC
TRBV27	TRBD1	many	14	TRBJ1-6	CASRTGTGFSPLHF	TGTGCCAGCAGGACCGGGACAGGGTTTTCACCCCTCCACTTT
TRBV12-3/TRBV12-4	TRBD1	few	13	TRBJ2-7	CASTDRGSYEQYF	TGTGCCAGCACAGACAGGGGATCTTACGAGCAGTACTTC
TRBV6-6	NA	NA	12	TRBJ1-4	CASSSGHEKLFF	TGTGCCAGCAGCAGCGGACATGAAAAACTGTTTTTT
TRBV20-1	TRBD2	NA	14	TRBJ2-3	CSARRLAATDTQYF	TGCAGTGCTAGGAGGCTAGCGGCCACAGATACGCAGTATTTT
TRBV27	NA	NA	13	TRBJ2-1	CASSFHGDRRQFF	TGTGCCAGCAGTTTCCACGGGGACCGCAGGCAGTTCTTC
TRBV20-1	NA	many	14	TRBJ2-3	CSARDQGRTDTQYF	TGCAGTGCTAGAGATCAGGGACGCACAGATACGCAGTATTTT
TRBV7-2	TRBD2	NA	17	TRBJ2-4	CASSLRSGGLAKNIQYF	TGTGCCAGCAGCTTAAGGAGCGGGGGCCTAGCCAAAAACATTCAGTACTTC
TRBV30	TRBD1	NA	14	TRBJ1-5	CAWSFGQANQPQHF	TGTGCCTGGAGTTTTGGACAGGCCAATCAGCCCCAGCATTTT
TRBV7-9	NA	many	13	TRBJ2-2	CASSLILTGELFF	TGTGCCAGCAGCTTAATCTTGACCGGGGAGCTGTTTTTT
TRBV7-2	NA	few	15	TRBJ1-6	CASSLPISYNSPLHF	TGTGCCAGCAGCTTACCGATCTCCTATAATTCACCCCTCCACTTT
TRBV27	NA	few	11	TRBJ2-7	CASSTAWEQYF	TGTGCCAGCAGTACGGCGTGGGAGCAGTACTTC
TRBV6-1	TRBD1	few	16	TRBJ1-5	CASSERGGADNQPQHF	TGTGCCAGCAGTGAGCGAGGGGGCGCGGACAATCAGCCCCAGCATTTT
TRBV9	NA	NA	16	TRBJ1-3	CASSVRTEDSGNTIYF	TGTGCCAGCAGCGTACGGACAGAGGACTCTGGAAACACCATATATTTT
TRBV3-1	TRBD2	once	15	TRBJ2-1	CASSQPTSESNEQFF	TGTGCCAGCAGCCAACCCACTAGCGAATCCAATGAGCAGTTCTTC
TRBV10-3	TRBD1	NA	14	TRBJ1-2	CAISDSQGRDGYTF	TGTGCCATCAGTGATTCACAGGGGAGGGATGGCTACACCTTC
TRBV9	NA	many	14	TRBJ2-2	CASSVIAMSGELFF	TGTGCCAGCAGCGTAATAGCGATGAGCGGGGAGCTGTTTTTT
TRBV20-1	NA	few	14	TRBJ1-2	CSARDPGPNYGYTF	TGCAGTGCTAGAGATCCCGGTCCTAACTATGGCTACACCTTC
TRBV20-1	NA	NA	14	TRBJ2-5	CSARKRALQETQYF	TGCAGTGCTAGAAAGCGTGCCCTCCAAGAGACCCAGTACTTC
TRBV12-3/TRBV12-4	NA	many	15	TRBJ2-4	CASSFRVGVKNIQYF	TGTGCCAGCAGTTTCAGGGTTGGGGTCAAAAACATTCAGTACTTC
TRBV19	TRBD2	NA	15	TRBJ2-3	CASSITSGRAPTQYF	TGTGCCAGTAGTATTACTAGCGGGAGGGCTCCTACGCAGTATTTT
TRBV20-1	TRBD1	NA	13	TRBJ2-7	CSARTGNSNEQYF	TGCAGTGCTAGGACAGGGAATAGCAACGAGCAGTACTTC
TRBV11-3	TRBD1	few	15	TRBJ2-1	CASSLGQGAMHEQFF	TGTGCCAGCAGCTTAGGACAGGGGGCGATGCATGAGCAGTTCTTC
TRBV2	NA	few	17	TRBJ1-1	CASSEARPGVRDTEAFF	TGTGCCAGCAGTGAAGCCCGCCCAGGGGTGAGGGATACTGAAGCTTTCTTT
TRBV6-2/TRBV6-3	NA	NA	12	TRBJ2-7	CASRQWLVEQYF	TGTGCCAGCAGACAATGGCTGGTGGAGCAGTACTTC
TRBV11-1	NA	NA	15	TRBJ1-1	CASSPRGGGDTEAFF	TGTGCCAGCAGCCCTAGAGGTGGGGGCGACACTGAAGCTTTCTTT
TRBV4-2	NA	NA	13	TRBJ2-3	CASSQNGRDTQYF	TGTGCCAGCAGCCAAAATGGAAGGGATACGCAGTATTTT
TRBV12-3/TRBV12-4	NA	NA	13	TRBJ1-1	CASSGGKGTEAFF	TGTGCCAGCAGTGGCGGGAAGGGGACTGAAGCTTTCTTT
TRBV7-9	TRBD1	few	14	TRBJ1-1	CASPGTGENTEAFF	TGTGCCAGCCCAGGGACAGGGGAGAACACTGAAGCTTTCTTT
TRBV5-1	NA	many	15	TRBJ2-5	CASSPRGSGQETQYF	TGCGCCAGCAGCCCACGGGGTAGCGGACAAGAGACCCAGTACTTC
TRBV7-9	NA	NA	15	TRBJ2-5	CASSLGDRIQETQYF	TGTGCCAGCAGCTTAGGTGACCGTATCCAAGAGACCCAGTACTTC
TRBV27	NA	NA	16	TRBJ1-1	CASSLYVGTLNTEAFF	TGTGCCAGCAGTTTATATGTTGGGACACTGAACACTGAAGCTTTCTTT
TRBV7-6	NA	NA	15	TRBJ1-1	CASSPPGHLSTEAFF	TGTGCCAGCAGCCCTCCGGGACACCTGAGCACTGAAGCTTTCTTT